Listed here are 18 T cell receptor beta chains from one sample, sequenced in a study of shared clonotypes between healthy human individuals. The assay was immunoSEQ multiplex PCR, and TCRdb's table has in-frame clones only and misses some. Of roughly 450,000 clones in the sample, approximately 79% were seen once. The sample comprised PBMCs. All receptors derive from a woman aged 40 to 55 in good health. Some clones in this sample may be carry-over from other donors' samples.

The chain links TRBV2 to TRBJ2-1, with D possibly being TRBD2 (5 bases). Trimming cost V 5 bases and J 6 bases, with 17 bases left between them. This CDR3 region has 15 residues. Looked up from germline, CDR1 is SNHLY and CDR2 is FYNNEI. The CDR3 sequence: CASSILGSAGNEQFF. Here the CDR3 DNA reads TGTGCCAGCAGTATCTTGGGGAGCGCCGGCAATGAGCAGTTCTTC.

V usage is TRBV19 and J usage is TRBJ1-1; D is ambiguous. CDR1 LNHDA and CDR2 SQIVND come from the germline V gene (reference sequence). The V end lost 3 bases, the J end lost 4 bases, and 12 bases lay between the germline ends. The CDR3 runs to 14 residues. The CDR3 sequence: CASSISGVATEAFF. CDR3 DNA sequence: TGTGCCAGTAGTATCTCTGGGGTCGCCACTGAAGCTTTCTTT.

This clone has only a few counts. The V gene is TRBV28, the J gene TRBJ1-1; D not resolved. V was pared by 2 bases and J by 0 bases, with 7 bases between. The CDR3 runs 14 residues. Germline CDR1 is MDHEN and CDR2 is SYDVKM. In DNA form, the CDR3 reads TGTGCCAGCAGTTTACAGGTTTTGAACACTGAAGCTTTCTTT. Protein: CASSLQVLNTEAFF.

V and J are TRBV9 and TRBJ2-7, with a possible D match to TRBD1 (5 bases). V gave up 2 bases and J gave up 5 bases, with 14 bases separating them. This CDR3 region has 14 residues. CDR1 is SGDLS and CDR2 is YYNGEE in the germline V gene. This CDR3 reads CASSVTGGWNEQYF. DNA of the CDR3: TGTGCCAGCAGCGTTACAGGCGGTTGGAACGAGCAGTACTTC.

V usage is TRBV11-2 and J usage is TRBJ2-4, with D perhaps TRBD1 (6 bases). Germline V gene lookup returns CDR1 SGHAT and CDR2 FQNNGV. This CDR3 has 19 residues. Trimming removed 2 bases from V and 1 base from J, with 21 bases in between. CDR3 sequence (DNA): TGTGCCAGCAGCTTACCCCTCACAGGGCGTATGGAGGCCAAAAACATTCAGTACTTC. Translation gives CASSLPLTGRMEAKNIQYF. Variable domain in full (rest from reference TRBV11-2 and TRBJ2-4): EAGVAQSPRYKIIEKRQSVAFWCNPISGHATLYWYQQILGQGPKLLIQFQNNGVVDDSQLPKDRFSAERLKGVDSTLKIQPAKLEDSAVYLCASSLPLTGRMEAKNIQYFGAGTRLSVL.

The chain has TRBV28 and TRBJ1-1; D unclear. Trimming took off 8 bases at V and 0 bases at J, with 10 bases between the two ends. The CDR3 runs 13 residues. CDR1 and CDR2 (germline): MDHEN, SYDVKM. The CDR3 bases are TGTGCCAGCGGGTCCCTCATGAACACTGAAGCTTTCTTT. The encoded protein is CASGSLMNTEAFF.

This clone was seen only a few times. V gene TRBV7-9 combines with J gene TRBJ1-1; 9 bases fit TRBD1. From germline, CDR1 is SEHNR and CDR2 FQNEAQ (reference sequence). V trimming: 6 bases; J trimming: 6 bases; junction bases outside the gene matches: 8. This CDR3 is built from 14 residues. The CDR3 loop is CASRGGTGRAEAFF. The CDR3 DNA follows: TGTGCCAGCAGGGGCGGGACAGGGAGGGCTGAAGCTTTCTTT.

This clone was seen only a few times. The chain links TRBV5-5 to TRBJ2-7, with 9 positions matching TRBD1. Germline trimming cut 4 bases from V and 2 bases from J; bases unmatched to any gene: 4. Germline V gene lookup returns CDR1 SGHKS and CDR2 YYEKEE (reference sequence). This CDR3 is 14 amino acids long. CDR3 bases: TGTGCCAGCAGCCTAGGACAGGGGCCCTACGAGCAGTACTTC. Protein product: CASSLGQGPYEQYF.

V and J are TRBV28 and TRBJ1-5, with 11 bases lining up with TRBD1. The germline V gene encodes CDR1 MDHEN and CDR2 SYDVKM. Trimming took 5 bases from V and 4 from J; bases not matched to a gene: 4. The CDR3 spans 15 residues. DNA for the CDR3: TGTGCCAGCAGTCGAGGGACAGGGGGGAATCAGCCCCAGCATTTT. Encoded protein: CASSRGTGGNQPQHF.

The rearrangement joins TRBV4-1 to TRBJ2-3; D call uncertain. Between the trimmed V and J ends, which lost 0 bases and 2 bases, there was a span of 3 bases. Per the germline V gene, CDR1 is MGHRA and CDR2 is YSYEKL. This CDR3 is 13 amino acids long. CDR3 sequence reads: CASSQDPTDTQYF. In DNA, the CDR3 is TGCGCCAGCAGCCAAGATCCCACAGATACGCAGTATTTT.

The J gene is TRBJ1-4, the V gene TRBV19; 9 bases fit TRBD1. V dropped 7 bases and J dropped 5; count of bases not matched to a gene: 5. Germline CDR1 and CDR2: LNHDA and SQIVND (reference sequence). The CDR3 is 14 amino acids. The CDR3 DNA sequence: TGTGCCAGTACCGTGGGACAGGGCAATGAAAAACTGTTTTTT. Residues: CASTVGQGNEKLFF.

The V and J genes are TRBV27 and TRBJ2-1; 13 nucleotides line up with TRBD2. Losses at the gene ends were 0 bases for V and 10 bases for J; bases not matched to a gene: 6. CDR1 and CDR2 (germline): MNHEY, SMNVEV (reference sequence). The CDR3 runs 16 residues. This chain's CDR3 is CASSLSGTSGNGEQFF. The CDR3 nucleotides are TGTGCCAGCAGTTTATCGGGGACTAGCGGGAACGGAGAGCAGTTCTTC.

This chain connects TRBV19 to TRBJ2-3, with D uncertain. This CDR3 region has 13 residues. Germline V gene sequence: CDR1 LNHDA, CDR2 SQIVND (reference sequence). The germline V and J ends were trimmed by 4 bases and 8 bases, with 13 bases remaining between them. As DNA, the CDR3 is TGTGCCAGTAGTACCACTGACCTCGTTACGCAGTATTTT. Translating it yields CASSTTDLVTQYF.

The chain uses TRBV27 and TRBJ2-3; D possibly corresponds to TRBD2 (5 bases). This CDR3 comprises 15 residues. Trimming took off 3 bases at V and 9 bases at J, with 19 bases between the two ends. Per germline, CDR1 MNHEY and CDR2 SMNVEV (reference sequence). The CDR3 is CASSFNNQVGETQYF. Written as DNA, the CDR3 is TGTGCCAGCAGTTTTAATAACCAGGTGGGAGAGACGCAGTATTTT.

The V call is TRBV4-2, the J call TRBJ2-2; D possibly corresponds to TRBD2 (6 bases). V shed 4 bases and J shed 8 bases, with 17 bases lying between them. The CDR3 loop spans 15 amino acids. The V gene's germline CDR1 is LGHNA and CDR2 YNFKEQ. CDR3 nucleotides: TGTGCCAGCAGCCGGGACTTTTACACGTTAGGGGAGCTGTTTTTT. Translation gives CASSRDFYTLGELFF.

This clone was observed once. The V call is TRBV10-2, the J call TRBJ2-7; 9 positions match TRBD2. Per the germline V gene, CDR1 is WSHSY and CDR2 is SAAADI. V lost 7 bases and J lost 2; bases outside the gene matches: 6. The CDR3 is made up of 14 amino acids. The DNA of the CDR3 is TGCGCCAGCACATTTAGCGGGAGTACCTACGAGCAGTACTTC. Translation: CASTFSGSTYEQYF.

The chain is built from TRBV18 and TRBJ2-1; D gene uncertain. This CDR3 spans 15 amino acids. Trimming cost V 3 bases and J 5 bases, with 14 bases left between them. Germline-derived CDR1 and CDR2 are KGHSH and LQKENI. The CDR3 DNA reads as TGTGCCAGCTCACCCCGAGGCGCTTACGACAATGAGCAGTTCTTC. Protein sequence: CASSPRGAYDNEQFF.

This chain joins TRBV19 and TRBJ2-1, with D perhaps matching TRBD1 or TRBD2 (6 bases each). Trimming pared 0 bases from V and 9 bases from J, leaving 12 bases between. In germline, CDR1 is LNHDA, CDR2 SQIVND (reference sequence). The CDR3 covers 14 residues. CDR3 sequence reads: CASSIEGGQAEQFF. The CDR3 region has the DNA TGTGCCAGTAGTATAGAGGGGGGCCAGGCTGAGCAGTTCTTC.